This is a list of T cell receptor beta chains from one sample in a study of blood T cell repertoires in COVID-19. Profiling relied on immunoSEQ multiplex PCR, and the TCRdb table lists in-frame clones only, not all of them. The sample has about 73,000 clones; roughly three quarters are singletons. Input material: peripheral blood. The origin of the receptors is a man between 65 and 79 years old with COVID-19, enrolled during active disease. The CDR3 runs from the conserved cysteine through the conserved F or W. A D gene is named only where the DNA matches it firmly. Some rows mark clone size as missing; the rest say once, few, many or name a class of expanded clone.

v_call: TRBV9
j_call: TRBJ1-1
clone_size: NA
d_call: NA
cdr3_nt: TGTGCCAGCAGCGTAGATCAGGGCCCGAACACTGAAGCTTTCTTT
cdr3_aa: CASSVDQGPNTEAFF

v_call: TRBV5-1
j_call: TRBJ2-7
clone_size: few
d_call: NA
cdr3_nt: TGCGCCAGCAGCTTGGCCTTACAGAGCTCCTACGAGCAGTACTTC
cdr3_aa: CASSLALQSSYEQYF

v_call: TRBV4-3
j_call: TRBJ2-7
clone_size: NA
d_call: NA
cdr3_nt: TGCGCCAGCAGCCAAAAAAAGAGCTCCTACGAGCAGTACTTC
cdr3_aa: CASSQKKSSYEQYF

v_call: TRBV3-1/TRBV3-2
j_call: TRBJ1-1
clone_size: NA
d_call: TRBD1
cdr3_nt: TGTGCCAGCAGCCCACAGGGGTACACTGAAGCTTTCTTT
cdr3_aa: CASSPQGYTEAFF

v_call: TRBV4-1
j_call: TRBJ2-7
clone_size: few
d_call: NA
cdr3_nt: TGCGCCAGCAGCCAAGCTCCGGGACAACGCCTTTCCTACGAGCAGTACTTC
cdr3_aa: CASSQAPGQRLSYEQYF

v_call: TRBV2
j_call: TRBJ2-7
clone_size: NA
d_call: TRBD1
cdr3_nt: TGTGCCAGCAGGTACAGGGGAGAGCAGTACTTC
cdr3_aa: CASRYRGEQYF

v_call: TRBV29-1
j_call: TRBJ1-1
clone_size: NA
d_call: NA
cdr3_nt: TGCAGCGGCCAGACAGCCTCGGGAGGGACTGAAGCTTTCTTT
cdr3_aa: CSGQTASGGTEAFF

v_call: TRBV6-1
j_call: TRBJ1-2
clone_size: few
d_call: NA
cdr3_nt: TGTGCCAGCAGTGAAAGCCGAAACTATGGCTACACCTTC
cdr3_aa: CASSESRNYGYTF

v_call: TRBV7-2
j_call: TRBJ2-3
clone_size: NA
d_call: TRBD2
cdr3_nt: TGTGCCAGCAGCTTAGCAGGCTCTATCGGGAGCGGGAGGGCCTATTTT
cdr3_aa: CASSLAGSIGSGRAYF

v_call: TRBV28
j_call: TRBJ1-2
clone_size: once
d_call: NA
cdr3_nt: TGTGCCAGCAGTTTACTGGCAGCGCCTTTCAACTATGGCTACACCTTC
cdr3_aa: CASSLLAAPFNYGYTF

v_call: TRBV18
j_call: TRBJ1-3
clone_size: NA
d_call: NA
cdr3_nt: TGTGCCAGCTCACCAAGGTCAGGGTTTGAGAGCTCTGGAAACACCATATATTTT
cdr3_aa: CASSPRSGFESSGNTIYF

v_call: TRBV7-3
j_call: TRBJ2-7
clone_size: NA
d_call: TRBD1
cdr3_nt: TGTGCCAGCAAATTGACCGAGGGGGCGCACGAGCAGTACTTC
cdr3_aa: CASKLTEGAHEQYF

v_call: TRBV30
j_call: TRBJ1-2
clone_size: NA
d_call: NA
cdr3_nt: TGTGCCTGGAGTCGGGACTTTGGGGATGGCTACACCTTC
cdr3_aa: CAWSRDFGDGYTF

v_call: TRBV15
j_call: TRBJ2-1
clone_size: NA
d_call: NA
cdr3_nt: TGTGCCACCAGCAGAGATCCGACTAGTAACAATGAGCAGTTCTTC
cdr3_aa: CATSRDPTSNNEQFF

v_call: TRBV7-9
j_call: TRBJ1-1
clone_size: few
d_call: NA
cdr3_nt: TGTGCCAGCACACGGTCTGTTCAGAACACTGAAGCTTTCTTT
cdr3_aa: CASTRSVQNTEAFF

v_call: TRBV27
j_call: TRBJ2-7
clone_size: few
d_call: TRBD2
cdr3_nt: TGTGCCAGCAGGAATCGGGGGAGGGCCTACGAGCAGTACTTC
cdr3_aa: CASRNRGRAYEQYF

v_call: TRBV5-5
j_call: TRBJ2-6
clone_size: NA
d_call: NA
cdr3_nt: TGTGCCAGCAGCTTGGATTGGGGGCTCAGCTCTGGGGCCAACGTCCTGACTTTC
cdr3_aa: CASSLDWGLSSGANVLTF

v_call: TRBV27
j_call: TRBJ1-1
clone_size: once
d_call: NA
cdr3_nt: TGTGCCAGCAGTTTAAGAGGCATGAACACTGAAGCTTTCTTT
cdr3_aa: CASSLRGMNTEAFF

v_call: TRBV25-1
j_call: TRBJ1-6
clone_size: many
d_call: NA
cdr3_nt: TGTGCCAGCAGCGCCGCGACAGGTAGTAGGAATTCACCCCTCCACTTT
cdr3_aa: CASSAATGSRNSPLHF

v_call: TRBV30
j_call: TRBJ1-4
clone_size: NA
d_call: NA
cdr3_nt: TGTGCCTCAGAATTGACAGGAATTAATGAAAAACTGTTTTTT
cdr3_aa: CASELTGINEKLFF

v_call: TRBV7-2
j_call: TRBJ2-1
clone_size: NA
d_call: TRBD2
cdr3_nt: TGTGCCAGCAGACCGGGACTAGCCCCTACCAATGAGCAGTTCTTC
cdr3_aa: CASRPGLAPTNEQFF

v_call: TRBV4-1
j_call: TRBJ2-7
clone_size: once
d_call: TRBD1
cdr3_nt: TGCGCCAGCAGCCGCCGTGACTCCGGGACAGACCACGAGCAGTACTTC
cdr3_aa: CASSRRDSGTDHEQYF

v_call: TRBV24-1
j_call: TRBJ2-2
clone_size: NA
d_call: NA
cdr3_nt: TGTGCCACCAGTGACCACGGGGGGGAGCTGTTTTTT
cdr3_aa: CATSDHGGELFF

v_call: TRBV6-1
j_call: TRBJ2-2
clone_size: NA
d_call: TRBD2
cdr3_nt: TGTGCCAGCAGTGCCGGTGTTAGCGGGTCCACCGGGGAGCTGTTTTTT
cdr3_aa: CASSAGVSGSTGELFF

v_call: TRBV5-6
j_call: TRBJ2-5
clone_size: NA
d_call: NA
cdr3_nt: TGTGCCAGCAGCTTGACAACGGAGACCCAGTACTTC
cdr3_aa: CASSLTTETQYF

v_call: TRBV4-1
j_call: TRBJ2-1
clone_size: NA
d_call: TRBD2
cdr3_nt: TGCGCCAGCAGCAGGGTCGGGACTAGCGGGTCTAGCTCCTACAATGAGCAGTTCTTC
cdr3_aa: CASSRVGTSGSSSYNEQFF

v_call: TRBV18
j_call: TRBJ1-2
clone_size: once
d_call: NA
cdr3_nt: TGTGCCAGCTCACCTTTCGCGGACCGCACGGGGGACACCTTC
cdr3_aa: CASSPFADRTGDTF

v_call: TRBV7-2
j_call: TRBJ1-1
clone_size: few
d_call: NA
cdr3_nt: TGTGCCAGCAGCTTATATGGCAGGAACACTGAAGCTTTCTTT
cdr3_aa: CASSLYGRNTEAFF

v_call: TRBV7-2
j_call: TRBJ1-5
clone_size: NA
d_call: TRBD1
cdr3_nt: TGTGCCAGCAGCTTAGCAGGGACAGGGGGTCAGCCCCAGCATTTT
cdr3_aa: CASSLAGTGGQPQHF

v_call: TRBV11-3
j_call: TRBJ2-3
clone_size: NA
d_call: TRBD2
cdr3_nt: TGTGCCAGCAGCTTAGGGACTAGCAGCGCAGATACGCAGTATTTT
cdr3_aa: CASSLGTSSADTQYF

v_call: TRBV5-1
j_call: TRBJ2-1
clone_size: NA
d_call: TRBD1
cdr3_nt: TGCGCCAGCAGCTGGGGACAGCCGAATGAGCAGTTCTTC
cdr3_aa: CASSWGQPNEQFF

v_call: TRBV6-5
j_call: TRBJ1-4
clone_size: NA
d_call: TRBD1
cdr3_nt: TGTGCCAGCAACCGGGACAGACTAGAAAAACTGTTTTTT
cdr3_aa: CASNRDRLEKLFF

v_call: TRBV11-2
j_call: TRBJ2-3
clone_size: NA
d_call: NA
cdr3_nt: TGTGCCAGCAGCCCCTTAGTCGTTACAGATACGCAGTATTTT
cdr3_aa: CASSPLVVTDTQYF

v_call: TRBV29-1
j_call: TRBJ1-5
clone_size: once
d_call: TRBD1
cdr3_nt: TGCAGCGCCGGGACAGGGGATCAGCCCCAGCATTTT
cdr3_aa: CSAGTGDQPQHF

v_call: TRBV27
j_call: TRBJ2-1
clone_size: NA
d_call: NA
cdr3_nt: TGTGCCAGCAGTTTATACAGGGTCACGGGTGAGGGTGAGCAGTTCTTC
cdr3_aa: CASSLYRVTGEGEQFF

v_call: TRBV4-2
j_call: TRBJ1-1
clone_size: once
d_call: NA
cdr3_nt: TGTGCCAGCAGCCAAGGGTCCGTATTGGGGGGCACTGAAGCTTTCTTT
cdr3_aa: CASSQGSVLGGTEAFF

v_call: TRBV15
j_call: TRBJ2-1
clone_size: few
d_call: NA
cdr3_nt: TGTGCCACCAGCAGGCGGCAGGGGTCCTACAATGAGCAGTTCTTC
cdr3_aa: CATSRRQGSYNEQFF

v_call: TRBV6-4
j_call: TRBJ1-1
clone_size: NA
d_call: TRBD1
cdr3_nt: TGTGCCAGCAGCCCTCAGGGGGCCACTGAAGCTTTCTTT
cdr3_aa: CASSPQGATEAFF